This T cell receptor (beta chain) was recorded in a study of T cell repertoires in cytomegalovirus infection. Study information: Both recently identified HLA-C-restricted and well-studied HLA-B-restricted CMV epitopes were used in the study. The public TCR beta signatures pointed to both CMV infection and matching HLA type.

TCRdb ran MiXCR on the reads and lists one entry per CDR3 protein. The table shows 40,000 to 55,000 distinct CDR3 sequences, with 20% to 25% occurring only once. Study-level results: HLA-C-restricted TCR beta clonotypes specific for CMV led the ex vivo response. The cumulative frequency of public TCR beta families distinguished individuals who carried CMV together with the relevant HLA.

The junction had 12 bases not matched to a gene; V was cut back by 8 bases and J by 8 bases. Germline-derived CDR1 and CDR2 are SEHNR and FQNEAQ (reference sequence). This CDR3 is 14 amino acids long. Note on this clonotype: Its antigen is unidentified.

This chain joins TRBV7-9 and TRBJ1-2, with 9 bases identical to TRBD1. This sample comprised CD8+ T cells from cultured PBMCs, obtained from culture after CMV antigen stimulation. This clonotype originated in a human donor in good health (CMV status not recorded). Some clones in this sample may be carry-over from other donors' samples. CDR3 residues: CASAEDRGSWGYTF. The CDR3 DNA reads as TGTGCCAGCGCTGAGGACAGGGGATCTTGGGGCTACACCTTC.